This TCR beta chain appears in the sequencing data of a study of blood T cell repertoires in COVID-19. Study information: Whether acute or convalescent, the COVID-19 samples came from the United States, Italy and Spain. Sample material is recorded as cDNA or gDNA derived from T cells, B-cell-depleted T cells, or PBMCs.

Per the original data handling: Nucleated cell counts were estimated from reference gene primer amplification. Repertoires were generated with immunoSEQ multiplex PCR, while TCRdb's copy carries only in-frame clones and drops some. The V and J calls and clone size were taken over from that table, and D and trimming were inferred from the DNA. The sample lists 200,000 or so clones, nearly 90% occurring once. Enrolment of Seattle patients took place during active infection, and they were followed longitudinally. The V gene's germline CDR1 is SGHRS and CDR2 YFSETQ. CDR3 length: 14 amino acids. Trimming took 4 bases from V and 4 from J, leaving 12 bases between them.

Specimen: peripheral blood. The sequence was obtained from a man in his forties or fifties with COVID-19, enrolled during active disease. The chain couples TRBV5-1 to TRBJ2-1, with D perhaps TRBD1 (6 bases). The CDR3 sequence is CASSPGTRYNEQFF. In DNA, the CDR3 is TGCGCCAGCAGCCCAGGGACACGATACAATGAGCAGTTCTTC.